This T cell receptor (beta chain) was documented in a study of CD8+CD57+ T cells in acquired aplastic anemia (dated by TCRdb to 2016 to 2019). Study-wide context: On average, sorted CD4+ and CD8+ cells yielded around 3.4 ug of extracted DNA, with a range of about 0.19 to 30 ug. Results and caveats for the whole study, not just this receptor: Around 31 CD8+ CDR3 sequences were shared between patients and controls but appeared highly expressed in patients and within their immunodominant clones. Between patients and healthy controls, no significant difference in CD8+ Simpson's diversity was found (P=0.060).

As regards this clonotype: No cognate antigen has been identified for it. Per-base qualities were not stored, and no clone one base away is much larger.

Genomic DNA served as template for TCR beta VDJ combination and CDR3 sequence profiling. An Illumina HiSeq 2000 was used for TCR repertoire sequencing. The study's own analysis went as follows. Repertoire assessment relied on Simpson's diversity index, CDR3 size and DJ length profiles, and TRBV/TRBJ rearrangement plots. The most abundant DNA sequence in the deep sequencing data was taken as the immunodominant clone. CDR3 amino acid sequences were screened for sharing across subjects and compared with published repertoires and the VDJdb database. TCRdb took the public reads, trimmed them with fastp at Q25, ran MiXCR for clone calling and kept in-frame beta chains. A single entry per CDR3 protein holds the most common genes and DNA from its merged rows. TCRdb's processing, not the study's, gives the V and J calls here. The sample includes under 200,000 distinct CDR3 sequences, with 64% observed a single time. Just over 45% of the sample lies in the top ten.

In this study, sorted CD4+ and CD8+ T cells from the blood of healthy subjects and of severe aplastic anemia patients had their TCR repertoires deep-sequenced. Ficoll-Paque density gradient centrifugation was used to isolate peripheral blood mononuclear cells. Before DNA extraction, CD4+ and CD8+ T cells were sorted with FACS or magnetic beads. The CDR3 sequence holds 14 residues, the cysteine and phenylalanine included. Only the CDR3 part of the read is kept: 42 bases, read in frame from the first base. Based on the germline V gene, the CDR1 and CDR2 sequences are ENHRY and SYGVKD. Trimming takes 1 base from V and 3 bases from J, and the germline ends sit 6 bases apart.

This clonotype was obtained from a human donor with severe aplastic anemia or a healthy control (not recorded which). Source material: sorted CD4+, CD8+, or CD8+CD57+ T cells (not recorded which) from PBMCs. The receptor chain draws on TRBV10-3 and TRBJ2-2; confidence is insufficient to name the D gene. The CDR3 sequence is CAISELHHTGELFF. The DNA sequence is given as TGTGCCATCAGTGAGTTACACCACACCGGGGAGCTGTTTTTT.